A selection of T cell receptor beta chains follows, all from one sample in a study of radiation and T cells in renal cell carcinoma. Produced via immunoSEQ multiplex PCR; TCRdb's table is partial and in-frame only. Seen here are roughly 60,000 clones, around 78% observed once, and the top ten hold about 7%. Specimen: blood, collected from a patient whose treatment included radiotherapy and nephrectomy. The receptor set was obtained from a man aged 60-69 years with renal cell carcinoma. Each CDR3 is given with its conserved first and last residue. D genes are given only for firm matches. Rows may omit the clone size; those that give it use once, few, many or a size class.

TRBV7-2	TRBJ2-3	NA	NA	CASRARLASGALDTQYF	TGTGCCAGCAGGGCTCGACTAGCCTCAGGGGCGTTGGATACGCAGTATTTT
TRBV25-1	TRBJ1-1	once	NA	CASSQTSGNWLNTEAFF	TGTGCCAGCAGTCAAACATCAGGGAATTGGCTGAACACTGAAGCTTTCTTT
TRBV29-1	TRBJ1-1	NA	NA	CSVVSSGLSTEAFF	TGCAGCGTTGTGTCCTCAGGGTTGAGCACTGAAGCTTTCTTT
TRBV2	TRBJ2-2	once	NA	CASRGTPGELFF	TGTGCCAGCAGAGGGACTCCCGGGGAGCTGTTTTTT
TRBV10-3	TRBJ2-1	NA	TRBD2	CAISVREGNNEQFF	TGTGCCATCAGTGTGCGGGAGGGAAACAATGAGCAGTTCTTC
TRBV7-2	TRBJ2-3	NA	NA	CASSLGIGLSTDTQYF	TGTGCCAGCAGCTTAGGTATAGGTCTGAGCACAGATACGCAGTATTTT
TRBV18	TRBJ2-1	NA	NA	CASSPELQEQFF	TGTGCCAGCTCACCAGAGCTCCAAGAGCAGTTCTTC
TRBV6-1	TRBJ2-5	NA	TRBD1	CASKIFGTEQETQYF	TGTGCCAGCAAGATATTCGGGACAGAACAAGAGACCCAGTACTTC
TRBV7-9	TRBJ2-2	NA	NA	CASSFGTYANTGELFF	TGTGCCAGCAGCTTTGGGACATACGCGAACACCGGGGAGCTGTTTTTT
TRBV19	TRBJ1-1	NA	TRBD1	CASSSRDRGTEAFF	TGTGCCAGTAGTTCCCGGGACAGGGGCACTGAAGCTTTCTTT
TRBV11-2	TRBJ2-5	NA	NA	CASRQSRSIETQYF	TGTGCCAGCAGACAATCCCGGTCGATAGAGACCCAGTACTTC
TRBV14	TRBJ2-7	NA	TRBD2	CASSHLVAGGTYEQYF	TGTGCCAGCAGCCACCTCGTAGCGGGGGGAACCTACGAGCAGTACTTC
TRBV5-4	TRBJ1-4	NA	NA	CASSFLTDEKLFF	TGTGCCAGCAGCTTCCTGACAGATGAAAAACTGTTTTTT
TRBV5-1	TRBJ2-3	once	NA	CASSLATGTSSTDTQYF	TGCGCCAGCAGCTTGGCCACGGGGACCAGCTCCACAGATACGCAGTATTTT
TRBV4-3	TRBJ2-7	few	NA	CASSQDPSDYYEQYF	TGCGCCAGCAGCCAAGATCCCAGCGACTATTACGAGCAGTACTTC
TRBV29-1	TRBJ1-1	NA	NA	CSVDNPNTEAFF	TGCAGCGTTGACAACCCGAACACTGAAGCTTTCTTT
TRBV5-1	TRBJ2-2	few	NA	CASSFLGRTGELFF	TGCGCCAGCAGCTTCCTAGGTCGGACCGGGGAGCTGTTTTTT
TRBV21-1	TRBJ2-7	NA	NA	CASSKALLGDRSNLRGYEQYF	TGTGCCAGCAGCAAAGCGCTTTTAGGTGACAGGAGCAACCTTCGGGGATACGAGCAGTACTTC
TRBV5-6	TRBJ1-2	few	NA	CASSLAGEHNGYTF	TGTGCCAGCAGCTTGGCAGGGGAGCATAATGGCTACACCTTC
TRBV5-1	TRBJ2-5	NA	NA	CASSLDTGKQETQYF	TGCGCCAGCAGCTTGGATACGGGAAAGCAAGAGACCCAGTACTTC
TRBV15	TRBJ2-5	NA	TRBD2	CATSRPGLLQETQYF	TGTGCCACCAGCAGGCCGGGACTATTGCAAGAGACCCAGTACTTC
TRBV6-1	TRBJ2-3	few	NA	CATLASSTDTQYF	TGTGCCACCCTAGCTTCGAGCACAGATACGCAGTATTTT
TRBV30	TRBJ1-1	few	TRBD1	CAWSPSGGSTEAFF	TGTGCCTGGAGTCCCTCAGGGGGGAGCACTGAAGCTTTCTTT
TRBV19	TRBJ2-2	NA	NA	CASSFDTEGELFF	TGTGCCAGTAGTTTCGACACAGAAGGGGAGCTGTTTTTT
TRBV30	TRBJ2-2	NA	NA	CALFGRGANTGELFF	TGTGCCCTGTTTGGTCGGGGCGCGAACACCGGGGAGCTGTTTTTT